This record covers a single T cell receptor beta chain. No cognate antigen has been identified for it. Base qualities are not at hand, and no much larger clone is one base apart. The cohort consisted of fewer than 700 healthy bone marrow donors. Cohort members were all nominally healthy when sampled, although unrecorded immune exposures were likely present. The donor was CMV seronegative and was included in the group of a few hundred seronegative cohort members. Each donor provided a peripheral blood sample, and peripheral blood mononuclear cells were used for TCR beta sequencing. Genomic DNA was extracted from the blood cell samples with the Qiagen DNeasy Blood Extraction Kit. The library was generated by the immunoSEQ multiplex PCR assay. For the multiplex PCR, a mixture combining 60 forward primers for TCR Vbeta segments and 13 reverse primers for TCR Jbeta segments was used. Amplification of the CDR3 region of rearranged TCR beta genes was performed with a multiplex PCR assay on genomic DNA. On the Illumina HiSeq System, the amplified TCR beta libraries were sequenced as 87-base-pair reads. Processing in the source paper ran as follows. Across the 670 or so repertoires, a later analysis counted tens of millions of unique TCR beta chains, approximately 10 million of which were shared by at least two donors. Raw reads were error-corrected and collapsed into unique sequences by a nearest-neighbor algorithm in which closely related sequences were merged to remove PCR and sequencing errors. V, D and J gene segments were assigned by aligning CDR3 sequences to IMGT reference sequences. For a sequence to be retained, a match of at least six nucleotides was required to both a V gene segment and a J gene segment. A rearrangement was called productive if the CDR3 had no stop codons and remained in frame with V and J, and every other rearrangement was called non-productive. Following IMGT convention, CDR3 was defined as the stretch from the second conserved V-encoded cysteine to the conserved J-encoded phenylalanine. The earlier analysis of roughly 590 of the donors excluded any sequence lacking an unambiguous match to a single V gene segment. An earlier analysis of some 500 of the donors classified V segments as functional when productive rearrangements were above 56.7% and as segregating when the standard deviation between donors was above 5%. To diagnose cytomegalovirus status from the catalog of TCR beta chain sequences, a statistical classification framework was built. In a later analysis, TCR nucleotide sequences were compared against IMGT/GENE-DB human TR gene sequences so that V and J genes could be assigned. The TCRdist pipeline was used in a later analysis to assign CDR3 sequences and most-parsimonious VDJ recombination scenarios. In a later analysis, every TCR beta chain was defined by the combination of its CDR3 amino acid sequence and its V-gene family, and reads without a unique V-gene family were dropped. To address suspected cross-contamination and a sequencing artifact, a later analysis removed 592 highly shared, low-generation-probability nucleotide sequences. A later analysis calculated a clonal expansion index for each public chain from normalized within-repertoire ranks of inferred template counts. A later analysis computed generation probabilities with a VDJ recombination model fitted to out-of-frame rearrangements, and checked the results against IGoR. In a later analysis, hypergeometric tests were used to score TCR-TCR, TCR-HLA and TCR-CMV co-occurrence, with a repertoire-size bias correction applied to TCR pairs. False discovery rates were estimated in a later analysis by permuting HLA or CMV assignments 20 times. In a later analysis, co-occurring TCRs were grouped using DBSCAN, with TCRdist sequence similarity added in when clustering inside HLA-allele-positive subsets. Repertoires with fewer than 30,000 or more than 120,000 public chains were left out of co-occurrence clustering, as were a handful of repertoires with anomalous nucleotide sharing. TCRdb took this table from immuneACCESS and kept in-frame rearrangements with V and J called. Such tables lack part of the clones; where checked against another copy, unresolved V genes explain under half of the gap, and the rest is unexplained. The V and J calls and clone size come from that table; D and trimming were worked out from the DNA. This sample lists about 120,000 clones; over 75% were detected once. The top ten constitute around 1.4% of the sample.

This record belongs to a study of cytomegalovirus exposure and HLA in healthy donors (dated by TCRdb to about 2017). For the wider study: An earlier analysis of some 600 of the donors reported 250 to 350 Gb of sequence data and roughly 120 million unique TCR beta sequences obtained from about 200 million T cells. Four to six DR-DQ haplotypes were handled as single units for association and clustering, since linkage in the cohort was strong. To decide whether each TCR beta V gene segment behaved as functional or pseudogenic, an earlier analysis of over 500 of the donors relied on high-throughput TCR beta sequencing. In the later analysis, no new phenotypic data were used to find candidate immune exposures; instead, reliance was placed on TCR beta sequences and their occurrence across donors. All discovery cohort repertoires had been generated using a single sequencing platform. HLA typing covered class I and class II loci at four-digit resolution. The number of typed donors differed by locus: roughly 629-640 for A, B, C, DRB1 and DQB1; 500 to 550 for DQA1; 606 for DPA1; and approximately 450 for DPB1. An early release that covered several hundred HLA-typed donors contained approximately 300 gigabases of sequencing data and tens of millions of unique TCR sequences. The study aimed to test whether signatures of past pathogen exposure could be identified by cataloging public T cell receptors. Among 350 to 400 genotyped donors of the cohort, an average of 235,054 unique TCR beta nucleotide sequences were sequenced per donor, approximately 20% of them non-productive. Besides the first cohort of 666 subjects, a separate validation cohort made up of roughly 120 different subjects was used. Using immunosequencing, the study profiled T cell repertoires from roughly 650 subjects and related those repertoires to cytomegalovirus serostatus. Donor age, sex, ethnicity and CMV serostatus were compiled alongside the repertoire data. To predict cytomegalovirus infection status, the study brought together high-throughput TCR immunosequencing, statistical association of individual TCRs with disease status, and machine learning. A later genetic analysis used genome-wide SNP genotypes for 398 of the 666 donors, treating that subset as a discovery cohort. To study patterns of TCR occurrence, a later analysis re-analyzed previously published TCR beta repertoires from 600 to 750 donors and added high-resolution HLA genotyping. Of the roughly 400 genotyped donors, 65% to 90% fell in the genetic ancestry cluster associated with self-reported Caucasian donors.

Findings and caveats that apply to the study as a whole: Correlated functional status among segregating V segments might reflect linkage disequilibrium, but an unknown experimental factor could not be ruled out. A later analysis found that most CMV-associated TCR beta chains appeared HLA-restricted, with HLA associations seemingly driven largely by CMV exposure. Strong co-occurrence of HLA alleles, especially DR and DQ, made assigning TCR associations to individual alleles difficult. Presence/absence analyses assumed roughly uniform sequencing depth across donors, an assumption that may not hold. In a later analysis, the rate of TCR association differed among HLA loci, with DRB1 alleles having the most associated TCRs and HLA-C alleles having the fewest. Across donors, most TCR sequences were observed very rarely, whereas some public TCRs were present in many individuals. Broadly in line with IMGT annotations, most TCR beta V segments showed up in productive rearrangements about 90% or about 30% of the time in an earlier analysis of a few hundred of the donors. Specific HLA alleles were associated with 15,000 to 20,000 TCR beta sequences at a false discovery rate of 0.05 in a later analysis. A later analysis reported that several top co-occurrence clusters appeared linked to parvovirus B19, influenza, CMV and Epstein-Barr virus. The authors suggested that the approach could potentially be generalized to other disease states and immunological phenotypes. The earlier analysis of 587 of the donors excluded approximately 15 rarely observed V segments, including chromosome 9 orphons, because counts were too low. A total of about 150 TCR beta chains were listed by the study as associated with cytomegalovirus. In a later analysis, HLA-associated TCR beta chains showed more clonal expansion and lower generation probabilities than non-associated chains that were equally common. A few of the identified cytomegalovirus-associated TCR beta chains were confirmed in vitro to be specific for cytomegalovirus antigens. The cohort was sequenced for TCR beta chains only, and without alpha or paired-chain data the features that could be detected were limited. Some IMGT-functional V segments, including TRBV6-2 and TRBV6-3, could not be distinguished by the 87-base-pair reads and were therefore excluded. A cluster of highly shared sequence variants was judged likely to be a technical artifact of the sequencing pipeline. Because HLA typing was unavailable for some donors at each locus, only the typed subset was used in association tests. An association between a missense DCLRE1C variant and V-gene and J-gene trimming of TCR beta chains was found in a later genetic analysis and replicated in an independent cohort. A later genetic analysis reported fewer N-insertions in productive TCRs among donors in an Asian-associated ancestry cluster than the roughly 640-donor mean. A further reported finding was that TCR beta sequences accurately predicted the HLA-A and HLA-B alleles for most subjects in the first cohort. CMV serostatus was the only immune exposure information available for the cohort. The classifier was reported to diagnose cytomegalovirus status with high specificity and sensitivity in both the original and validation cohorts.

The CDR3, cysteine through phenylalanine, is 14 amino acids long. Left in the record is the CDR3 DNA by itself, 42 bases read in frame from the first base. According to the germline V gene, CDR1 reads MNHNS and CDR2 reads SASEGT. The V and J ends are trimmed by 7 bases and 7 bases, leaving 17 bases between them. The V gene is TRBV6-1 and the J gene is TRBJ2-1; TRBD1 might be the D gene, on 6 matching bases. The origin of this receptor is a woman between 18 and 29 years old in good health and CMV-seronegative. Sequenced material: PBMCs. The CDR3 in this case is CASNLDSLVNEQFF. The nucleotides are TGTGCCAGCAACCTGGACAGCCTAGTAAATGAGCAGTTCTTC.